These 32 T cell receptor beta chains originate from one sample sequenced in a study of precursors of human CD4 cytotoxic T cells. One entry per CDR3 protein, called by TCRdb with MiXCR from the reads. The sample has about 260 distinct CDR3 sequences; roughly 27% are singletons. Bulk UMI-based sequencing covered sorted CD4+ central memory, effector memory, IL-7R-high and IL-7R-negative TEMRA subsets. The sample was memory CD4+ T cells from blood (PBMCs). These receptors were taken from a human donor in good health.

This clonotype is large by share. The chain carries TRBV20-1 and TRBJ1-1, with 7 bases lining up with TRBD1. This CDR3 comprises 13 residues. Germline V gives CDR1 DFQATT, CDR2 SNEGSKA (reference sequence). The V and J ends lost 8 bases and 0 bases, in that order; junction bases with no gene match: 6. CDR3 sequence (DNA): TGCAGTACCCAGGGGGTCATGAACACTGAAGCTTTCTTT. Protein sequence: CSTQGVMNTEAFF.

The chain uses TRBV11-2 and TRBJ2-7; D is unclear. CDR1 is SGHAT, CDR2 FQNNGV, per germline. V lost 4 bases, J lost 3 bases, and 10 bases lay in between. CDR3 length equals 13 residues. DNA of the CDR3: TGTGCCAGCAGCTCCGGTTGGTTCTACGAGCAGTACTTC. Translated, it gives CASSSGWFYEQYF.

This clonotype is labeled as large. This chain connects TRBV24-1 to TRBJ2-1, with D perhaps TRBD1 (6 bases). The germline V gene has CDR1 KGHDR and CDR2 SFDVKD. There are 14 residues in the CDR3. Trimming took 4 bases from V and 3 from J, leaving 9 bases between them. The CDR3 DNA sequence: TGTGCCACCAGTGAAACAGGGTACTACAATGAGCAGTTCTTC. It translates to CATSETGYYNEQFF.

Comments on this clonotype: A much larger clone sits a single nucleotide away, making a read error possible. The rearrangement links TRBV12-3 or TRBV12-4 to TRBJ1-5; D possibly corresponds to TRBD2 (6 bases). Gene TRBJ2-3 matches the end of the DNA better, so the J call may be wrong. This CDR3 has 15 amino acids. The CDR3 coding sequence is TGTGCCAGCAGTTTTGAGGGGCGGGGCAATCAGCCCCAGTATTTT. Its translation: CASSFEGRGNQPQYF.

In its sample, this clonotype is large. The chain uses TRBV7-9 and TRBJ2-3; possible D gene TRBD2, 6 bases. The CDR3 runs to 12 residues. V lost 5 bases, J lost 11 bases, and 14 bases lay in between. Germline V gene sequence: CDR1 SEHNR, CDR2 FQNEAQ (reference sequence). The CDR3 DNA reads as TGTGCCAGCAGCACCTCCGGGGGAAGGCAGTATTTT. It is translated as CASSTSGGRQYF.

This clonotype ranks as large (0.1 to 1%). The chain joins TRBV9 to TRBJ2-3; a weak D match, TRBD1 (6 bases). This CDR3 contains 15 residues. Trimming left V 0 bases short and J 4 bases short, with 12 bases between. Per germline, CDR1 SGDLS and CDR2 YYNGEE. In DNA, the CDR3 is TGTGCCAGCAGCGTAGGTACAGGGTGGGCAGATACGCAGTATTTT. It codes for CASSVGTGWADTQYF.

By share, this clonotype counts as large. The chain employs TRBV6-6 and TRBJ1-3; no firm D call. V was pared by 2 bases and J by 2 bases, with 7 bases between. CDR1 and CDR2 (germline): MNHNY, SVGAGI (reference sequence). The CDR3 runs to 14 residues. As DNA, the CDR3 is TGTGCCAGCAGTTACGAGGTTGCTGGAAACACCATATATTTT. Amino acids: CASSYEVAGNTIYF.

This clonotype is a singleton in its sample. The chain carries TRBV7-2 and TRBJ2-1; 12 bases are a match to TRBD2. V shed 4 bases and J 3 bases; nucleotides not matched to a gene: 10. Germline values: CDR1 SGHTA, CDR2 FQGNSA. The CDR3 is 18 residues long. The CDR3 DNA sequence: TGTGCCAGCAGCTCCCGGACTAGCGGGATGGGATTCTACAATGAGCAGTTCTTC. Translation: CASSSRTSGMGFYNEQFF.

As regards this clonotype: A much larger clone lies a single base off, so this may be a read error. V usage is TRBV5-1 and J usage is TRBJ2-5; 7 positions match TRBD1. The J segment lost 5 bases and the V segment lost 5 bases, leaving 6 bases of the junction unmatched. Looked up from germline, CDR1 is SGHRS and CDR2 is YFSETQ. This CDR3 comprises 13 residues. CDR3 region: CASRGQQHETQYF. CDR3 nucleotides: TGCGCCAGCAGGGGACAGCAACATGAGACCCAGTACTTC.

The J gene is TRBJ1-1, the V gene TRBV27; D unresolved. The CDR3 spans 13 residues. The V gene's germline CDR1 is MNHEY and CDR2 SMNVEV (reference sequence). Trimming pared 2 bases from V and 4 bases from J, leaving 8 bases between. CDR3 nucleotides: TGTGCCAGCAGTTTAGGAGGGTTCACTGAAGCTTTCTTT. Residues: CASSLGGFTEAFF.

The V call is TRBV6-4, the J call TRBJ2-1; possibly TRBD2 for D (6 bases). The CDR3 consists of 21 residues. In germline, CDR1 is MRHNA, CDR2 SNTAGT. Trimming shortened V by 0 bases and J by 0 bases, and 24 bases separated the two germline ends. CDR3 sequence reads: CASSDSRSRTFWDCSYNEQFF. The CDR3 DNA follows: TGTGCCAGCAGTGACTCGCGAAGCCGGACCTTTTGGGACTGCTCCTACAATGAGCAGTTCTTC.

This clonotype was picked up a small number of times. V is TRBV18 and J is TRBJ1-4, with 9 positions matching TRBD1. The germline CDR1 and CDR2 sequences are KGHSH and LQKENI. V lost 3 bases, J lost 8 bases, and 10 bases stayed unmatched. CDR3 length equals 16 residues. The CDR3, as DNA: TGTGCCAGCTCACCGTTTCGACAGGGGGGCTTGGAAAAACTGTTTTTT. It encodes CASSPFRQGGLEKLFF.

This clonotype ranks as large. This rearrangement joins TRBV29-1 to TRBJ2-3; no clear D gene. The CDR3 is made up of 11 amino acids. The V and J ends lost 5 bases and 3 bases respectively, with 6 bases between them. CDR1 is SQVTM, CDR2 ANQGSEA, per germline. The CDR3 here is CSVLTTDTQYF. In DNA, the CDR3 is TGCAGCGTTCTGACAACAGATACGCAGTATTTT.

This clonotype was seen only a few times. The CDR3 region has the DNA TGCGCCAGCAGCTCAGGGGATCTCTCTGGAAACACCATATATTTT. As protein: CASSSGDLSGNTIYF. This chain links TRBV5-1 with TRBJ1-3; TRBD1 is a possible D gene (6 bases). V was cut by 3 bases and J by 0 bases, with 10 bases left in between. Germline CDR1 and CDR2: SGHRS and YFSETQ. The CDR3 sequence is 15 residues long.

The sample holds a few counts of this clonotype. The chain joins TRBV30 to TRBJ2-3; TRBD1 is a possible D gene (6 bases). The V and J ends lost 4 bases and 2 bases respectively, with 16 bases between them. The CDR3 has 15 amino acids. Per germline, CDR1 GTSNPN and CDR2 SVGIG (reference sequence). The CDR3: CAWNSPRGYTDTQYF. As DNA, the CDR3 is TGTGCCTGGAACAGCCCCAGGGGTTACACAGATACGCAGTATTTT.

There are a few counts of this clonotype. A read error may explain this, as a much larger clone is one base away. The V call is TRBV14, the J call TRBJ1-1; D gene uncertain. The CDR3 loop spans 18 amino acids. Germline CDR1 reads SGHDN; CDR2 reads FVKESK. CDR3 DNA: TGTGCCAGCAGCCAAGGGCGATGGACCGCCTCCATGAACGCTGAAGCTTTCTTT. Translated, it gives CASSQGRWTASMNAEAFF.

The chain combines TRBV5-1 with TRBJ2-5; 7 nucleotides agree with TRBD1. Germline-derived CDR1 and CDR2 are SGHRS and YFSETQ. This CDR3 comprises 15 residues. Trimming at V came to 4 bases and at J to 2 bases, leaving 8 bases not matched to a gene. The CDR3 nucleotides read TGCGCCAGCAGCCCCGGGGACAGAGAACAAGAGACCCAGTACTTC. This translates into CASSPGDREQETQYF.

This clonotype is judged hyperexpanded (1% or more). The gene calls are TRBV7-2 and TRBJ1-6; D is unresolved. Germline CDR1 SGHTA, CDR2 FQGNSA. The CDR3 contains 16 residues. Trimming stripped 2 bases from V and 8 bases from J, with 16 bases between. CDR3 coding DNA: TGTGCCAGCAGCTTACTCGCCAGAGGGCTTGATTCACCCCTCCACTTT. It yields the protein CASSLLARGLDSPLHF.

Judged by abundance, this clonotype is large. V and J are TRBV12-3 or TRBV12-4 and TRBJ2-3; the D gene is possibly TRBD1 (5 bases). The CDR3 runs 16 residues. Trimming removed 3 bases from V and 4 bases from J, with 17 bases in between. CDR3 region: CASSFNLQGVSDTQYF. DNA of the CDR3: TGTGCCAGCAGTTTCAATCTGCAAGGGGTATCAGATACGCAGTATTTT.

The J gene is TRBJ2-5, the V gene TRBV20-1, with 11 nucleotides matching TRBD2. The CDR3 has 14 amino acids. With V trimmed by 6 bases and J by 3 bases, 6 bases remained unmatched. The germline gives CDR1 DFQATT, CDR2 SNEGSKA (reference sequence). The CDR3 sequence is CSAEPGLAEETQYF. The CDR3 DNA sequence: TGCAGTGCAGAGCCGGGACTAGCGGAAGAGACCCAGTACTTC.

This clonotype is large in the sample. The chain employs TRBV2 and TRBJ1-5, with D unresolved. The V gene's germline CDR1 is SNHLY and CDR2 FYNNEI. The CDR3 contains 16 residues. The V and J ends lost 6 bases and 7 bases respectively, with 22 bases between them. The CDR3 here is CASSHTDPGYVQPQHF. The CDR3 DNA follows: TGTGCCAGCAGCCACACCGACCCGGGGTACGTCCAGCCCCAGCATTTT.

This sequence joins TRBV7-2 and TRBJ2-7, with 9 bases lining up with TRBD2. The CDR3 consists of 20 residues. Germline lookup yields CDR1 SGHTA and CDR2 FQGNSA. With 0 bases clipped from V and 2 bases from J, the junction kept 17 bases outside the gene matches. Written as DNA, the CDR3 is TGTGCCAGCAGCTTAGCAGGGGGCCTAGCGGGAAGCCACCTTACCTACGAGCAGTACTTC. This gives the protein CASSLAGGLAGSHLTYEQYF.

This clonotype was seen a few times. This chain uses TRBV3-1 with TRBJ1-2, with D possibly being TRBD1 (5 bases). The CDR3 contains 15 residues. V gave up 3 bases and J gave up 4 bases, with 15 bases separating them. CDR1 and CDR2 (germline): LGHDT, YNNKEL (reference sequence). CDR3: CASSQRGPGTYGYTF. CDR3 sequence (DNA): TGTGCCAGCAGCCAGAGAGGACCGGGGACCTATGGCTACACCTTC.

In its sample, this clonotype is hyperexpanded. This sequence joins TRBV2 and TRBJ2-5; 10 positions agree with TRBD1. CDR1 and CDR2 (germline): SNHLY, FYNNEI. The CDR3 loop spans 14 amino acids. Unmatched junction bases numbered 2, after V lost 3 bases and J lost 4 bases. The CDR3 protein is CASSEDRGAETQYF. In DNA form, the CDR3 reads TGTGCCAGCAGTGAGGACAGGGGGGCAGAGACCCAGTACTTC.

V and J are TRBV28 and TRBJ2-7; D not resolved. The germline CDR1 and CDR2 sequences are MDHEN and SYDVKM. There are 14 residues in the CDR3. V lost 5 bases to trimming and J lost 0 bases, with 11 bases between them. The CDR3 DNA sequence: TGTGCCAGCAGTCTGACTGAGAGCTCCTACGAGCAGTACTTC. Its protein product is CASSLTESSYEQYF. Combining the CDR3 with reference TRBV28 and TRBJ2-7 gives the whole variable domain DVKVTQSSRYLVKRTGEKVFLECVQDMDHENMFWYRQDPGLGLRLIYFSYDVKMKEKGDIPEGYSVSREKKERFSLILESASTNQTSMYLCASSLTESSYEQYFGPGTRLTVT.

By share, this clonotype ranks as large (0.1 to 1%). This sequence joins TRBV9 and TRBJ2-5; the D call may be TRBD1 or TRBD2 (5 bases each). The CDR3 is 18 residues long. Between the trimmed V and J ends, which lost 5 bases and 4 bases, there was a span of 27 bases. CDR1 and CDR2 (germline): SGDLS, YYNGEE. This CDR3 is CASSPSYLGVSRGETQYF. CDR3 nucleotides: TGTGCCAGCAGTCCCTCGTATTTGGGCGTCTCGAGGGGAGAGACCCAGTACTTC.

The CDR3 protein is CSVDVSGVNYGYTF. The DNA for the CDR3 is TGCAGCGTTGATGTCTCTGGGGTCAACTATGGCTACACCTTC. This chain connects TRBV29-1 to TRBJ1-2; D gene unclear. V was pared by 3 bases and J by 2 bases, with 13 bases between. Germline CDR1 reads SQVTM; CDR2 reads ANQGSEA. The CDR3 spans 14 residues.

This clonotype ranks as large. The rearrangement links TRBV3-1 to TRBJ2-2; 8 bases match TRBD1. This CDR3 comprises 13 residues. Looked up from germline, CDR1 is LGHDT and CDR2 is YNNKEL (reference sequence). V shed 5 bases and J 6 bases; nucleotides not matched to a gene: 2. CDR3 in amino acids: CASSKTGAGELFF. The CDR3 nucleotides read TGTGCCAGCAGCAAGACAGGGGCCGGGGAGCTGTTTTTT.

The rearrangement uses TRBV6-5 and TRBJ2-1; D unclear. Deletions cut 0 bases from V and 4 bases from J, with 16 bases between. Germline V CDR1 and CDR2: MNHEY, SVGAGI. The CDR3 is made up of 17 amino acids. CDR3 nucleotide sequence: TGTGCCAGCAGTTACTCTAGATGGGCGGTAGATTACAATGAGCAGTTCTTC. The encoded protein is CASSYSRWAVDYNEQFF.

This clonotype was counted only a few times. The V gene is TRBV24-1, the J gene TRBJ1-2; D is uncertain. The CDR3 loop spans 12 amino acids. Trimming removed 1 base at V and 8 bases at J, with 7 bases between. Per the germline V gene, CDR1 is KGHDR and CDR2 is SFDVKD. CDR3 sequence: CATSDFSEGYTF. DNA of the CDR3: TGTGCCACCAGTGATTTCTCAGAAGGCTACACCTTC.

By share, this clonotype counts as large. The chain has TRBV12-3 or TRBV12-4 and TRBJ1-5, with 9 nucleotides matching TRBD1. The CDR3 covers 18 residues. V lost 6 bases to trimming and J lost 4 bases; unmatched junction nucleotides: 16. The CDR3 region has the DNA TGTGCCAGCAGCCTGGATGCCTCCGGGACAGGGTTAAATCAGCCCCAGCATTTT. Translated: CASSLDASGTGLNQPQHF.

The rearrangement joins TRBV6-1 to TRBJ1-1, with D maybe TRBD1 (5 bases). Trimming left V 3 bases short and J 0 bases short, with 5 bases between. The CDR3 is 13 residues long. Looked up from germline, CDR1 is MNHNS and CDR2 is SASEGT. CDR3 bases: TGTGCCAGCAGTGAGACAGTGAACACTGAAGCTTTCTTT. Translation gives CASSETVNTEAFF.